This T cell receptor (beta chain) was recorded in a study of blood T cell repertoires in COVID-19. As for the study in general: In each case, the material was cDNA or gDNA derived from T cells, B-cell-depleted T cells, or PBMCs.

TCRdb's table, derived via immunoSEQ multiplex PCR, lists solely in-frame clones and lacks some. The table has about 49,000 clones, over 65% seen once. The material sequenced was peripheral blood. The source of this sequence is a human donor in a cohort sampled during active COVID-19.

The CDR3: CASSLAGTRLAGTDTQYF. The CDR3 DNA reads as TGTGCCAGCAGCTTAGCGGGGACTCGACTAGCTGGCACAGATACGCAGTATTTT. V gene TRBV13 combines with J gene TRBJ2-3, with 7 positions matching TRBD2. V dropped 1 base and J dropped 1; count of bases not matched to a gene: 11. The CDR3 sequence is 18 residues long. Germline values: CDR1 PRHDT, CDR2 FYEKMQ (reference sequence).